This T cell receptor (beta chain) was recovered during a study of T cell repertoires in cytomegalovirus infection. Regarding the study as a whole: In two of eight donors, the top clonotype was HLA-C-restricted CMV-specific. Carriage of CMV together with the relevant HLA was identifiable through cumulative public TCR beta family frequency.

There are a few counts of this clonotype. The antigen is unknown. Germline V gene lookup returns CDR1 MGHRA and CDR2 YSYEKL. CDR3 length: 15 amino acids. The V gene end was trimmed by 6 bases and the J gene end by 0 bases; junction bases not matched to a gene: 4. Using its own MiXCR run on the reads, TCRdb lists one record per CDR3 protein. The sample has 490,000 or so distinct CDR3 sequences, about 11% seen once; the top ten hold around 9.6%. Sequenced sample: PBMCs. The V call is TRBV4-1, the J call TRBJ1-4, with 7 nucleotides matching TRBD1. This TCR was recovered from a human donor in good health (CMV status not recorded). Some clones in this sample may be carry-over from other donors' samples. The CDR3 spells CASRPTGATNEKLFF. CDR3 nucleotide sequence: TGCGCCAGCAGGCCTACAGGGGCAACTAATGAAAAACTGTTTTTT.